This entry lists 30 T cell receptor beta chains sequenced from one sample in a study of HIV-infected children after antiretroviral therapy interruption. The treatment is: PENTA 11 planned treatment interruption arm or continuous ART arm. The TCR library was built from RNA with a 3' RACE protocol and unique molecular identifiers. TCRdb itself ran the 3' RACE reads through MiXCR, one entry per CDR3 protein. The sample contains about 83,000 distinct CDR3 sequences, about 6.3% of which appear only once. The specimen comprised CD45RA+ CD4+ T cells from PBMCs, pooled from several time points, sampled from a donor given antiretroviral therapy, either interrupted or continuous. Stated subset: naive CD4+ CD45RA+ CD45RO- T cells. These receptors originate from a pool of human donors with HIV.

This clonotype was counted at least ten times. V usage is TRBV6-5 and J usage is TRBJ1-1; D gene unclear. CDR3 size: 16 residues. Germline V lookup: CDR1 MNHEY, CDR2 SVGAGI. The ends were cut back, 0 bases at V and 5 bases at J, with 16 bases in the middle. DNA for the CDR3: TGTGCCAGCAGTTACTCGTCCTTTGGGGAAGCAACTGAAGCTTTCTTT. Translation gives CASSYSSFGEATEAFF.

This clonotype was counted many times. The chain recombines TRBV27 with TRBJ2-7, with TRBD1 identical over 9 bases. Germline trimming cut 8 bases from V and 3 bases from J; bases unmatched to any gene: 11. The CDR3 loop spans 15 amino acids. Germline-derived CDR1 and CDR2 are MNHEY and SMNVEV (reference sequence). CDR3 sequence reads: CASSKSGQGNYEQYF. The DNA for the CDR3 is TGTGCCAGCTCGAAGTCCGGACAGGGGAACTACGAGCAGTACTTC.

This clonotype was counted between two and nine times. The chain recombines TRBV12-3 or TRBV12-4 with TRBJ1-1; D may be TRBD1 (5 bases). CDR3 length equals 11 residues. V was shortened by 6 bases and J by 7 bases, with 9 bases between the two germline ends. Written as DNA, the CDR3 is TGTGCCAGCAGCAGGGACTTTGAAGCTTTCTTT. Encoded protein: CASSRDFEAFF.

This clonotype was detected ten times or more. The V call is TRBV5-1, the J call TRBJ2-1; no definite D call. V was cut by 0 bases and J by 4 bases, with 8 bases left in between. CDR3 length: 14 residues. Germline loops: CDR1 SGHRS, CDR2 YFSETQ. In DNA, the CDR3 is TGCGCCAGCAGCTTGGCGGACGGGTACAATGAGCAGTTCTTC. It translates to CASSLADGYNEQFF. Complete variable domain (other parts from reference TRBV5-1 and TRBJ2-1): KAGVTQTPRYLIKTRGQQVTLSCSPISGHRSVSWYQQTPGQGLQFLFEYFSETQRNKGNFPGRFSGRQFSNSRSEMNVSTLELGDSALYLCASSLADGYNEQFFGPGTRLTVL.

This clonotype was seen repeatedly, ten times or more. V gene TRBV7-3 combines with J gene TRBJ1-2; D unresolved. This CDR3 has 15 residues. CDR1 and CDR2 from the germline V gene are SGHTA and FQGTGA. Trimming took 5 bases from V and 0 from J, leaving 13 bases between them. The CDR3 is CASSPMGLANYGYTF. The CDR3 nucleotides are TGTGCCAGCAGCCCCATGGGTTTGGCTAACTATGGCTACACCTTC.

This clonotype has ten or more counts. The J gene is TRBJ1-2, the V gene TRBV29-1; tentatively, D is TRBD1 (5 bases). CDR1 and CDR2 from the germline V gene are SQVTM and ANQGSEA. The CDR3 runs 15 residues. V was trimmed by 3 bases and J by 2 bases, leaving 16 bases between them. The CDR3 nucleotides read TGCAGCGTTGAGGCCCCGGCAGGGCTAAACTATGGCTACACCTTC. As protein: CSVEAPAGLNYGYTF.

Ten or more counts support this clonotype. The chain recombines TRBV7-2 with TRBJ1-1, with a possible D match to TRBD1 (6 bases). This CDR3 is built from 14 residues. In germline, CDR1 is SGHTA, CDR2 FQGNSA. The V end was cut by 6 bases, the J end by 3 bases, with 14 bases between. As DNA, the CDR3 is TGTGCCAGCAGAGCGCCCTACAGGGACACTGAAGCTTTCTTT. It is translated as CASRAPYRDTEAFF.

This clonotype occurred many times. The V gene is TRBV12-3 or TRBV12-4, the J gene TRBJ1-2; 7 positions match TRBD1. The CDR3 runs 13 residues. Germline trimming cut 7 bases from V and 9 bases from J; bases unmatched to any gene: 11. CDR3 nucleotides: TGTGCCAGCAAAACCCGACAGGGTGTTCGCTACACCTTC. Encoded protein: CASKTRQGVRYTF.

This clonotype was seen repeatedly, ten times or more. J is TRBJ2-2 and V is TRBV29-1; D is perhaps TRBD1 (6 bases). The CDR3 loop spans 14 amino acids. The V gene lost 4 bases and the J gene lost 1 base, with 10 bases spanning the gap. Germline V CDR1 and CDR2: SQVTM, ANQGSEA. The CDR3 loop reads CSVGGTRNTGELFF. The DNA for the CDR3 is TGCAGCGTTGGTGGGACAAGGAACACCGGGGAGCTGTTTTTT.

The chain uses TRBV19 and TRBJ2-6; TRBD2 is a possible D gene (6 bases). The CDR3 totals 17 residues. Germline V gene data show CDR1 as LNHDA and CDR2 as SQIVND (reference sequence). Trimming shortened V by 0 bases and J by 2 bases, and 11 bases separated the two germline ends. CDR3 loop: CASSIDGGTAGANVLTF. The CDR3 DNA sequence: TGTGCCAGTAGTATAGACGGAGGGACTGCTGGGGCCAACGTCCTGACTTTC.

This clonotype has ten or more counts. The chain combines TRBV20-1 with TRBJ2-3; no clear D gene. This CDR3 has 15 amino acids. Germline V lookup: CDR1 DFQATT, CDR2 SNEGSKA (reference sequence). V was shortened by 6 bases and J by 4 bases, with 20 bases between the two germline ends. This CDR3 reads CSAPPGRKIPDTQYF. As DNA, the CDR3 is TGCAGTGCCCCCCCCGGGCGGAAAATCCCAGATACGCAGTATTTT.

This clonotype was seen repeatedly, ten times or more. The gene calls are TRBV20-1 and TRBJ1-5; weak D call: TRBD1 (6 bases). The CDR3 sequence is 12 residues long. Trimming removed 6 bases from V and 7 bases from J, with 13 bases in between. Germline assignment: CDR1 DFQATT and CDR2 SNEGSKA (reference sequence). The CDR3 here is CSASTGMQPQHF. The DNA for the CDR3 is TGCAGTGCCTCGACAGGAATGCAGCCCCAGCATTTT.

This clonotype turned up a few times. V is TRBV10-3 and J is TRBJ2-4; no clear D. V gave up 10 bases and J gave up 13 bases, with 17 bases separating them. This CDR3 has 11 residues. From germline, CDR1 is ENHRY and CDR2 SYGVKD. CDR3 coding DNA: TGTGCCAGCAGCTTTCGAGGACCACAGTACTTC. Residues: CASSFRGPQYF.

In this sample, this clonotype turned up many times. This chain links TRBV7-6 with TRBJ1-2, with D perhaps TRBD1 (6 bases). Per the germline V gene, CDR1 is SGHVS and CDR2 is FNYEAQ. There are 14 residues in the CDR3. V lost 4 bases and J 2 bases, leaving 11 bases between the germline ends. CDR3: CASSSSTGNYGYTF. CDR3 sequence (DNA): TGTGCCAGCAGCTCGAGCACAGGGAACTATGGCTACACCTTC.

This clonotype was detected many times. This chain uses TRBV9 with TRBJ2-7; D tentatively reads TRBD1 or TRBD2 (5 bases each). This CDR3 comprises 16 residues. Germline lookup yields CDR1 SGDLS and CDR2 YYNGEE. Trimming removed 2 bases at V and 5 bases at J, with 20 bases between. This chain's CDR3 is CASSVLSGTSANEQYF. The CDR3 coding sequence is TGTGCCAGCAGCGTCCTATCCGGGACCTCGGCCAACGAGCAGTACTTC.

This clonotype appeared many times. The chain combines TRBV11-2 with TRBJ1-2; D ambiguous. The germline V gene encodes CDR1 SGHAT and CDR2 FQNNGV. The CDR3 length is 17 residues. Trimming shortened V by 6 bases and J by 3 bases, and 23 bases separated the two germline ends. The CDR3 DNA reads TGTGCCAGCAGAACTACGCGATCGAAACCGGTTTACTATGGCTACACCTTC. Protein sequence: CASRTTRSKPVYYGYTF.

This clonotype was seen repeatedly, ten times or more. The J gene is TRBJ1-1, the V gene TRBV12-3 or TRBV12-4; D is undetermined. This CDR3 has 13 amino acids. V dropped 6 bases and J dropped 4 bases, with 12 bases sitting between them. This CDR3 reads CASRASGGTEAFF. The CDR3 nucleotides read TGTGCCAGCAGGGCCTCGGGAGGCACTGAAGCTTTCTTT.

Ten or more counts support this clonotype. The rearrangement uses TRBV9 and TRBJ2-7; tentatively, D is TRBD1 (6 bases). The CDR3 contains 14 residues. V dropped 4 bases and J dropped 5 bases, with 16 bases sitting between them. Germline V CDR1 and CDR2: SGDLS, YYNGEE. This CDR3 is CASSPGHGSNEQYF. The CDR3 bases are TGTGCCAGCAGCCCGGGACATGGAAGTAACGAGCAGTACTTC. Looking up the rest from reference TRBV9 and TRBJ2-7 gives the full variable domain: DSGVTQTPKHLITATGQRVTLRCSPRSGDLSVYWYQQSLDQGLQFLIQYYNGEERAKGNILERFSAQQFPDLHSELNLSSLELGDSALYFCASSPGHGSNEQYFGPGTRLTVT.

This clonotype appeared once. This chain links TRBV18 with TRBJ2-7; unclear D gene. The germline CDR1 and CDR2 sequences are KGHSH and LQKENI. Deletions cut 1 base from V and 2 bases from J, with 9 bases between. This CDR3 is 14 amino acids long. The CDR3 nucleotides read TGTGCCAGCTCACCACGGTACAGCACCTACGAGCAGTACTTC. It translates to CASSPRYSTYEQYF.

Only a few counts were recorded for this clonotype. The rearrangement links TRBV10-1 to TRBJ2-1; a weak D match, TRBD2 (6 bases). The CDR3 sequence is 15 residues long. Germline loops: CDR1 WNHNN, CDR2 SYGVQD (reference sequence). Trimming took 6 bases from V and 3 from J, leaving 15 bases between them. The CDR3 coding sequence is TGCGCCAGCAGACCCGGGGGAGTGGGCTACAATGAGCAGTTCTTC. This translates into CASRPGGVGYNEQFF.

This clonotype appeared a few times. The chain carries TRBV20-1 and TRBJ1-1; perhaps TRBD1 as D (6 bases). This CDR3 spans 15 amino acids. Trimming stripped 3 bases from V and 1 base from J, with 15 bases between. Germline CDR1 DFQATT, CDR2 SNEGSKA (reference sequence). The CDR3 region is CSARDSRGWNTEAFF. CDR3 sequence (DNA): TGCAGTGCTAGGGACAGTAGAGGGTGGAACACTGAAGCTTTCTTT.

This clonotype occurred many times. The chain combines TRBV4-1 with TRBJ2-5; TRBD2 agrees at 9 bases. The CDR3 is 18 amino acids. The germline CDR1 and CDR2 sequences are MGHRA and YSYEKL. V shed 0 bases, J shed 1 base, and the junction held 9 bases outside the gene matches. The CDR3 region is CASSQDHPIAGVQETQYF. DNA for the CDR3: TGCGCCAGCAGCCAAGATCATCCGATAGCGGGGGTCCAAGAGACCCAGTACTTC.

This clonotype showed up many times. CDR3 sequence (DNA): TGTGCCAGCAGCTTAGCAACAGGGAGCAATGAGCAGTTCTTC. The encoded protein is CASSLATGSNEQFF. The chain recombines TRBV7-8 with TRBJ2-1, with D tentatively TRBD1 (6 bases). The CDR3 has 14 amino acids. V lost 0 bases, J lost 6 bases, and 9 bases lay in between. Per the germline V gene, CDR1 is SGHVS and CDR2 is FQNEAQ.

Ten or more counts support this clonotype. The rearrangement links TRBV3-1 to TRBJ1-1; D unresolved. Trimming pared 3 bases from V and 0 bases from J, leaving 8 bases between. The CDR3 has 14 amino acids. Germline V CDR1 and CDR2: LGHDT, YNNKEL (reference sequence). DNA for the CDR3: TGTGCCAGCAGCCACGCAAGCATGAACACTGAAGCTTTCTTT. It specifies CASSHASMNTEAFF. Together with reference TRBV3-1 and TRBJ1-1, the CDR3 gives the full variable domain: DTAVSQTPKYLVTQMGNDKSIKCEQNLGHDTMYWYKQDSKKFLKIMFSYNNKELIINETVPNRFSPKSPDKAHLNLHINSLELGDSAVYFCASSHASMNTEAFFGQGTRLTVV.

The sample holds many counts of this clonotype. This CDR3 is CATRRGSGGETQYF. CDR3 DNA: TGTGCCACCAGAAGGGGTAGCGGGGGCGAGACCCAGTACTTC. The genes are TRBV15 and TRBJ2-5; 9 nucleotides match TRBD2. V gave up 6 bases and J gave up 5 bases; unmatched junction bases: 7. CDR1 LNHNV and CDR2 YYDKDF come from the germline V gene (reference sequence). CDR3 length equals 14 residues.

This clonotype turned up a few times. The chain carries TRBV24-1 and TRBJ2-1, with 9 bases lining up with TRBD1. The trim removed 2 bases at V and 9 bases at J, leaving 7 bases unmatched. CDR3 length: 15 residues. Germline V gene lookup returns CDR1 KGHDR and CDR2 SFDVKD. CDR3 nucleotides: TGTGCCACCAGTGATTCATCCGGGACAGGGATTGAGCAGTTCTTC. This translates into CATSDSSGTGIEQFF.

This clonotype was counted at least ten times. The V call is TRBV24-1, the J call TRBJ2-1; TRBD2 aligns across 11 bases. J lost 9 bases, V lost 0 bases, and 6 bases had no gene match. Per the germline V gene, CDR1 is KGHDR and CDR2 is SFDVKD. The CDR3 is 16 residues long. In nucleotides, the CDR3 is TGTGCCACCAGTGATTTGCAATTAGCGGGGGGGAGTGAGCAGTTCTTC. Its protein is CATSDLQLAGGSEQFF.

V usage is TRBV29-1 and J usage is TRBJ2-7; 7 bases are shared with TRBD1. Per germline, CDR1 SQVTM and CDR2 ANQGSEA. The CDR3 covers 13 residues. Trimming took 6 bases from V and 0 from J; bases not matched to a gene: 5. Here the CDR3 reads CSVKTGSSYEQYF. The CDR3 region has the DNA TGCAGCGTCAAGACAGGGAGCTCCTACGAGCAGTACTTC.

The chain is built from TRBV12-3 or TRBV12-4 and TRBJ1-5, with 9 bases identical to TRBD1. The CDR3 runs to 15 residues. With V trimmed by 7 bases and J by 2 bases, 6 bases remained unmatched. This chain's CDR3 is CASTNTGGRNQPQHF. CDR3 coding DNA: TGTGCCAGCACAAACACAGGGGGCCGCAATCAGCCCCAGCATTTT.

Many counts were recorded for this clonotype. This chain uses TRBV7-2 with TRBJ2-7; D is unclear. This CDR3 contains 14 residues. The germline gives CDR1 SGHTA, CDR2 FQGNSA. Trimming removed 1 base from V and 0 bases from J, with 7 bases in between. CDR3 protein: CASSLDYTSYEQYF. CDR3 DNA sequence: TGTGCCAGCAGCTTAGACTACACCTCCTACGAGCAGTACTTC.